This T cell receptor (beta chain) was sequenced for a study of blood T cell repertoires in COVID-19. On the study more broadly: Both acute and convalescent COVID-19 samples were obtained from the United States, Italy and Spain. The analysed material was cDNA or gDNA that came from T cells, B-cell-depleted T cells, or PBMCs.

This study enrolled people aged roughly 18 to 89 from about two dozen US geographic areas. Per the original data handling: Amplified reference gene primers provided the basis for estimating nucleated cell counts. TCRdb's table, derived via immunoSEQ multiplex PCR, lists solely in-frame clones and lacks some. V, J and clone size reflect that table, while D and trimming were determined from the DNA. The sample has about 190,000 clones, more than 75% seen once; the top ten hold roughly 17%. Trimming took off 4 bases at V and 5 bases at J, with 18 bases between the two ends. Germline lookup yields CDR1 SGDLS and CDR2 YYNGEE. The CDR3 has 15 residues.

This TCR came from a woman aged 50 to 65 with acute COVID-19. Sequencing was carried out using PBMCs or T cells enriched from blood (not recorded which). V gene TRBV9 combines with J gene TRBJ2-5; tentatively, D is TRBD2 (5 bases). The CDR3 DNA reads TGTGCCAGCAGCTCGGACGGACTCCCTTGGGAGACCCAGTACTTC. It encodes CASSSDGLPWETQYF.